This T cell receptor beta chain was profiled in a study of type 1 regulatory T cells. On the study more broadly: An in vitro protocol generated T-allo10, a Tr1-enriched, alloantigen-specific CD4 T cell product.

The length of the CDR3 is 13 residues. V lost 7 bases to trimming and J lost 8 bases; unmatched junction nucleotides: 5. Comment on this clonotype: Its target is not known.

From the reads, TCRdb called clonotypes with MiXCR, one entry per CDR3 protein. Among 25,000 or so distinct CDR3 sequences listed, 72% were seen once. Graft donor-derived T-allo10 cells were described as host-alloantigen-specific, anergic, and alloantigen-specifically suppressive. Sequencing was performed on cultured T cells, either the whole culture or a sorted T cell fraction (not recorded which). Subset in this sample: Tr1-enriched cell product generated in vitro against host alloantigens. The source is a human donor in good health. V and J are TRBV12-3 or TRBV12-4 and TRBJ2-1; 10 nucleotides align to TRBD1. The CDR3, as DNA: TGTGCCAGCAACCGGGACAGGGGACATGAGCAGTTCTTC. It yields the protein CASNRDRGHEQFF.